What follows are 6 T cell receptor beta chains derived from one specimen sequenced in a study of a mutant IDH1 vaccine in newly diagnosed glioma (dated by TCRdb to the early 2020s). Per the publication, the time point label means: baseline, week 1 (first vaccination visit). The treatment or condition label corresponds to: pre-vaccination baseline after standard-of-care therapy. The library was made by the immunoSEQ multiplex PCR assay. The table was pulled from immuneACCESS by TCRdb, which kept in-frame rearrangements only. Such tables lose some clones; where checked, under half of the loss comes from unresolved V genes, and the rest has no known cause. The sample table records roughly 70,000 clones; approximately 86% of these occur just once. The leading ten clones occupy roughly 2.8% of the sample. Sample: PBMCs, taken from a glioma patient treated with radiotherapy, temozolomide or both. The receptor source for this set is a man aged 30 to 45 with glioma.

This sequence joins TRBV6-1 and TRBJ1-4; D remains ambiguous. Germline values: CDR1 MNHNS, CDR2 SASEGT. The V end lost 1 base, the J end lost 0 bases, and 6 bases lay between the germline ends. CDR3 length equals 15 residues. The CDR3 bases are TGTGCCAGCAGTGAAGACAAAGCAACTAATGAAAAACTGTTTTTT. Its translation is CASSEDKATNEKLFF.

V is TRBV7-9 and J is TRBJ2-7; D might be TRBD1 (5 bases). Germline V gene data show CDR1 as SEHNR and CDR2 as FQNEAQ (reference sequence). V dropped 1 base and J dropped 2 bases, with 12 bases sitting between them. This CDR3 is 15 amino acids long. The CDR3 spells CASSLEFATAYEQYF. The CDR3 nucleotides read TGTGCCAGCAGCTTAGAGTTTGCGACAGCCTACGAGCAGTACTTC.

The rearrangement uses TRBV5-5 and TRBJ2-3, with TRBD1 matching over 9 bases. V was clipped by 0 bases and J by 0 bases; unmatched bases: 2. This CDR3 has 16 amino acids. Germline V lookup: CDR1 SGHKS, CDR2 YYEKEE (reference sequence). This CDR3 is CASSLDRGLSTDTQYF. CDR3 coding DNA: TGTGCCAGCAGCTTGGACAGGGGGCTGAGCACAGATACGCAGTATTTT.

This chain uses TRBV4-1 with TRBJ2-5; the match to TRBD2 covers 7 bases. Germline CDR1 MGHRA, CDR2 YSYEKL. This CDR3 comprises 13 residues. The V segment lost 1 base and the J segment 7 bases; nucleotides outside the gene matches: 3. The CDR3 DNA reads as TGCGCCAGCAGCCAAGTCGGCGGGGGGACCCAGTACTTC. This sequence encodes CASSQVGGGTQYF.

The chain employs TRBV19 and TRBJ2-3, with D perhaps matching TRBD1 or TRBD2 (5 bases each). The CDR3 runs to 16 residues. V was trimmed by 4 bases and J by 5 bases, leaving 19 bases between them. In germline, CDR1 is LNHDA, CDR2 SQIVND (reference sequence). The CDR3 DNA is TGTGCCAGTAGTACCAGACGGGGCGGGTGGAGAGATACGCAGTATTTT. Protein product: CASSTRRGGWRDTQYF.

The chain joins TRBV7-9 to TRBJ2-2; D is unresolved. V lost 5 bases and J lost 5, with 9 bases in between. The germline gives CDR1 SEHNR, CDR2 FQNEAQ (reference sequence). This CDR3 is 13 amino acids long. In nucleotides, the CDR3 is TGTGCCAGCAGCAAGGACCTTACCGGGGAGCTGTTTTTT. Its translation: CASSKDLTGELFF. The full variable domain, its missing parts supplied by reference TRBV7-9 and TRBJ2-2, is DTGVSQNPRHKITKRGQNVTFRCDPISEHNRLYWYRQTLGQGPEFLTYFQNEAQLEKSRLLSDRFSAERPKGSFSTLEIQRTEQGDSAMYLCASSKDLTGELFFGEGSRLTVL.